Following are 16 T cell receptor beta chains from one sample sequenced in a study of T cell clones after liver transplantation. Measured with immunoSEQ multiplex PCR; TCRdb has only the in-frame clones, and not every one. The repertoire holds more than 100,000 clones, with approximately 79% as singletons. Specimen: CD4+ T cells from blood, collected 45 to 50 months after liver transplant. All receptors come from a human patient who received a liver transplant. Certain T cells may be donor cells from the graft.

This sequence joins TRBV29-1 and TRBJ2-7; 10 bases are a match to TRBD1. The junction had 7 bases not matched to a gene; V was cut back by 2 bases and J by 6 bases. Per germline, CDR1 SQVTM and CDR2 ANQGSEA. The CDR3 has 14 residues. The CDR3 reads CSVETGTGVSEQYF. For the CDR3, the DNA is TGCAGCGTTGAAACCGGGACAGGGGTCAGCGAGCAGTACTTC.

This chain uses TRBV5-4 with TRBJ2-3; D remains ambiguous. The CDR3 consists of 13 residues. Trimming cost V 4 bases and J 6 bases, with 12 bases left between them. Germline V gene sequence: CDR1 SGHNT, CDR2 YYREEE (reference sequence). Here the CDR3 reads CASSMEYSDTQYF. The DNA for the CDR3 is TGTGCCAGCAGCATGGAGTACTCGGATACGCAGTATTTT.

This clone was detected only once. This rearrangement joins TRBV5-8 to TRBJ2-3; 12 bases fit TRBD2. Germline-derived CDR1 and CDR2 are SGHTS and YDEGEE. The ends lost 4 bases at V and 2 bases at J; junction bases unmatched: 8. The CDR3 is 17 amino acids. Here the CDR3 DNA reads TGTGCCAGCAGCATAACCAGACTAGCGGGAGCCACAGATACGCAGTATTTT. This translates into CASSITRLAGATDTQYF. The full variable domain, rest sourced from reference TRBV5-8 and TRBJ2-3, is EAGVTQSPTHLIKTRGQQATLRCSPISGHTSVYWYQQALGLGLQFLLWYDEGEERNRGNFPPRFSGRQFPNYSSELNVNALELEDSALYLCASSITRLAGATDTQYFGPGTRLTVL.

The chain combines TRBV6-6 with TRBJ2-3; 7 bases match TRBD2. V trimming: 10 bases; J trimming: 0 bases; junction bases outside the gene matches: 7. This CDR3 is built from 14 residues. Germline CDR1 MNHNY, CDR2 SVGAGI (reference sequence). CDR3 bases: TGTGCCATCATGGGCGGGGGAAGCACAGATACGCAGTATTTT. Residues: CAIMGGGSTDTQYF.

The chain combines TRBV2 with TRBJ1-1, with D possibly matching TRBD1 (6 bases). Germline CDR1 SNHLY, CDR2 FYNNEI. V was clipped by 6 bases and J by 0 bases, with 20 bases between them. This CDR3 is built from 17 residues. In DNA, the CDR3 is TGTGCCAGCAGAACCGGGGGGCGCGCAGAGGTGAACACTGAAGCTTTCTTT. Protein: CASRTGGRAEVNTEAFF.

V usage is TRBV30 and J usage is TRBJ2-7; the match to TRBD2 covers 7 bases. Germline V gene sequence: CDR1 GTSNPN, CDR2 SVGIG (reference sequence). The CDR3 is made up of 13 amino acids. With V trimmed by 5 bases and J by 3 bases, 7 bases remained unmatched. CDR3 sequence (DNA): TGTGCCTGGGCCCGGGACTACTTCTACGAGCAGTACTTC. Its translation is CAWARDYFYEQYF.

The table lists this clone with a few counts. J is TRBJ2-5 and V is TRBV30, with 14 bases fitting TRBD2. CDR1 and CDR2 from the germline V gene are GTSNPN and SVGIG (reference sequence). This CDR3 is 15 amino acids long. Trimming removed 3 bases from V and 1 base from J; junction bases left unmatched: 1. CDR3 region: CAWSGTSGSQETQYF. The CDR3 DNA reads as TGTGCCTGGAGCGGGACTAGCGGGAGCCAAGAGACCCAGTACTTC.

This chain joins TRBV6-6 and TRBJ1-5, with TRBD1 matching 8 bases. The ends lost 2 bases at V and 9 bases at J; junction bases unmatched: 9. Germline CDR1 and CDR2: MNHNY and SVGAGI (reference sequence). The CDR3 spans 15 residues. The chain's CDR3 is CASSYQDREGMPQHF. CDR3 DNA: TGTGCCAGCAGTTACCAGGACAGGGAGGGCATGCCCCAGCATTTT.

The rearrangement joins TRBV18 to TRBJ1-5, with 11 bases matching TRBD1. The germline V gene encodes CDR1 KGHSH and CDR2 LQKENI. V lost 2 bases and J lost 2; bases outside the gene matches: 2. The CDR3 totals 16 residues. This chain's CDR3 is CASSPRTGGRNQPQHF. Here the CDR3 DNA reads TGTGCCAGCTCACCAAGGACAGGGGGCCGCAATCAGCCCCAGCATTTT.

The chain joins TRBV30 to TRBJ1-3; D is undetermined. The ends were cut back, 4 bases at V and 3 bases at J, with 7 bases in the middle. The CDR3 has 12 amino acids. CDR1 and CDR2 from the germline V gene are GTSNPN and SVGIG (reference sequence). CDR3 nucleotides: TGTGCCTGGAAAGGGAATGGAAACACCATATATTTT. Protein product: CAWKGNGNTIYF.

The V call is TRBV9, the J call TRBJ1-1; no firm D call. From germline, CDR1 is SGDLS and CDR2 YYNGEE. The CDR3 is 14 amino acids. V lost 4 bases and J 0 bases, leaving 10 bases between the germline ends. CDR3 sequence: CASSYTGMNTEAFF. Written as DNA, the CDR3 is TGTGCCAGCAGCTATACCGGGATGAACACTGAAGCTTTCTTT.

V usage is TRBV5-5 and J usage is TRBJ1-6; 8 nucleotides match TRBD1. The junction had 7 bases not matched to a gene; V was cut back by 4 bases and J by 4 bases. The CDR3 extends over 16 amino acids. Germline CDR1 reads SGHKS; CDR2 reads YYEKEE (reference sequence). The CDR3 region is CASSTGQGVYNSPLHF. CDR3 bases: TGTGCCAGCAGCACCGGACAGGGCGTTTATAATTCACCCCTCCACTTT. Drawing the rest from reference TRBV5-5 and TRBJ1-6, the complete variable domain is DAGVTQSPTHLIKTRGQQVTLRCSPISGHKSVSWYQQVLGQGPQFIFQYYEKEERGRGNFPDRFSARQFPNYSSELNVNALLLGDSALYLCASSTGQGVYNSPLHFGNGTRLTVT.

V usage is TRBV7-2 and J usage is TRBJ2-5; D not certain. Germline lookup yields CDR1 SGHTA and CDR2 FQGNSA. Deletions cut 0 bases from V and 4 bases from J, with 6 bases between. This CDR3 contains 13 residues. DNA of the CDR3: TGTGCCAGCAGCTTAGCAAGGGCAGAGACCCAGTACTTC. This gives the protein CASSLARAETQYF.

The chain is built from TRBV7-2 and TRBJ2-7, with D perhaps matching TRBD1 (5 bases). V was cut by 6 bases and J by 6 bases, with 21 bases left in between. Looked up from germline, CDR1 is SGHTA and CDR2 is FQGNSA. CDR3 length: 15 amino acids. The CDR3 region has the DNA TGTGCCAGCAGGGCGGAAGGGGCAGGTTCGATCGAGCAGTACTTC. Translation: CASRAEGAGSIEQYF. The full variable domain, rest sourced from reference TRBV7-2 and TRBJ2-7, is GAGVSQSPSNKVTEKGKDVELRCDPISGHTALYWYRQSLGQGLEFLIYFQGNSAPDKSGLPSDRFSAERTGGSVSTLTIQRTQQEDSAVYLCASRAEGAGSIEQYFGPGTRLTVT.

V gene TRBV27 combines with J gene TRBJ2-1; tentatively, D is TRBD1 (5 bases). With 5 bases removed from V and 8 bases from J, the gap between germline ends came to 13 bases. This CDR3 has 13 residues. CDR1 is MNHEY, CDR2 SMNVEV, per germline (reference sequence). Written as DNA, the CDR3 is TGTGCCAGCAGTCCTAGGGGTCTAGATGAGCAGTTCTTC. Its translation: CASSPRGLDEQFF.

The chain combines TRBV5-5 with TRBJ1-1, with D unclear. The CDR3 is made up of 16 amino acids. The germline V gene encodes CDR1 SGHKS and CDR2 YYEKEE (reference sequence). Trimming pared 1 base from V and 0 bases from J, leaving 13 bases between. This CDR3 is CASSLQPVGVNTEAFF. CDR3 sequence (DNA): TGTGCCAGCAGCTTGCAGCCCGTAGGAGTGAACACTGAAGCTTTCTTT.